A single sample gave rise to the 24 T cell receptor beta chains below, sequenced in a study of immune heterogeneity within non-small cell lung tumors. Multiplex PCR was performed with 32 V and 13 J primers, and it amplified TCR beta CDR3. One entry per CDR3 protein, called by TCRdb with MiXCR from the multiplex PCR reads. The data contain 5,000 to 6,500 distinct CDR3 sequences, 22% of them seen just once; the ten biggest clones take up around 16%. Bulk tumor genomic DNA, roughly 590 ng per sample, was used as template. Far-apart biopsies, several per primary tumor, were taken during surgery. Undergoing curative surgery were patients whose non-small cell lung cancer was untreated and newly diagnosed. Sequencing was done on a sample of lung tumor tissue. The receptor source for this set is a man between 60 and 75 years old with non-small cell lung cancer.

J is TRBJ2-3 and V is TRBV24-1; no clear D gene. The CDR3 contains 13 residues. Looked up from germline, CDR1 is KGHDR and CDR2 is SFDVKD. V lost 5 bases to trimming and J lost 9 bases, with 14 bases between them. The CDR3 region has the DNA TGTGCCACCAGTGTGAACCAAGTAGGCACGCAGTATTTT. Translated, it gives CATSVNQVGTQYF.

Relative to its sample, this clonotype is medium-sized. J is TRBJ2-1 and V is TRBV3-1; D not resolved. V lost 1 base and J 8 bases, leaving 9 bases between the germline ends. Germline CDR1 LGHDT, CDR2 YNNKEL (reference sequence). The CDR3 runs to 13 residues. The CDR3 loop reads CASSQVSQDEQFF. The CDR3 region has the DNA TGTGCCAGCAGCCAAGTGTCCCAGGATGAGCAGTTCTTC.

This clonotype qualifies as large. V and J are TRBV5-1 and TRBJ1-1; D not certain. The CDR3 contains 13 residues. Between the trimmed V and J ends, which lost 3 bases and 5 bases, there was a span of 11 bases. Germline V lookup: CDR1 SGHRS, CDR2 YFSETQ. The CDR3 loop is CASSSDPKTEAFF. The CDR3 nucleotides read TGCGCCAGCAGCTCCGACCCGAAGACTGAAGCTTTCTTT.

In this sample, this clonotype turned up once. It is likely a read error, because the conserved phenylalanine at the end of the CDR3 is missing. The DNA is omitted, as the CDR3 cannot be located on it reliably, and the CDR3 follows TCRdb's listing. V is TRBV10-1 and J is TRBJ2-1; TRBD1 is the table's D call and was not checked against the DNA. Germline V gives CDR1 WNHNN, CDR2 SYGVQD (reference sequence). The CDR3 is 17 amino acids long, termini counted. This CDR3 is CASSDPPGTDVTYELFL.

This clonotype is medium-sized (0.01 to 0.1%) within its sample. The CDR3 bases are TGTGCCAGCAGCCTGGACAGGGGATCCTACGAGCAGTACTTC. The encoded protein is CASSLDRGSYEQYF. The chain joins TRBV11-2 to TRBJ2-7; 9 bases align to TRBD1. This CDR3 has 14 residues. Germline loops: CDR1 SGHAT, CDR2 FQNNGV. Trimming took 5 bases from V and 1 from J; bases not matched to a gene: 3.

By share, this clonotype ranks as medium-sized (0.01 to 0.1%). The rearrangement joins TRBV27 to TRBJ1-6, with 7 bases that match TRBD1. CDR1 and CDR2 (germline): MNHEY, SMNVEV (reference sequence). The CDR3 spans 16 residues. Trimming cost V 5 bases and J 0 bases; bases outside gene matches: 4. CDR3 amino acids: CASSPRQGSYNSPLHF. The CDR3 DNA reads TGTGCCAGCAGTCCCCGACAGGGCTCCTATAATTCACCCCTCCACTTT.

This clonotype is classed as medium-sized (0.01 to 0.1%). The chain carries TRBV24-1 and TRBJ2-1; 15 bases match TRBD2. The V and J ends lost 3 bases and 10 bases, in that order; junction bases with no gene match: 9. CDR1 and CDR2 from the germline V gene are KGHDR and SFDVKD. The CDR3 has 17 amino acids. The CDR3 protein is CATSDPGLAGGPREQFF. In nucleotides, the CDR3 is TGTGCCACCAGTGATCCCGGACTAGCGGGAGGGCCAAGGGAGCAGTTCTTC.

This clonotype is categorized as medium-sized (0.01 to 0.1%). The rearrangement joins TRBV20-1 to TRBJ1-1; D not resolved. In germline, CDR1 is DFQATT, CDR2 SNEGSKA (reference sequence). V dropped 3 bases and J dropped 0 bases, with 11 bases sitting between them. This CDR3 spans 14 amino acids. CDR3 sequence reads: CSASQHGMNTEAFF. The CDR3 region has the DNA TGCAGTGCTAGCCAACATGGGATGAACACTGAAGCTTTCTTT.

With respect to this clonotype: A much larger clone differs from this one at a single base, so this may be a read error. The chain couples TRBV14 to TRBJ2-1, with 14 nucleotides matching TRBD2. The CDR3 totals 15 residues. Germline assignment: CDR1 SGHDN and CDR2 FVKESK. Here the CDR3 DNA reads TGTGCCAGCAGCCAGGCCGGGACTAGCGGGAGAGAGCAGGTCTTC. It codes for CASSQAGTSGREQVF.

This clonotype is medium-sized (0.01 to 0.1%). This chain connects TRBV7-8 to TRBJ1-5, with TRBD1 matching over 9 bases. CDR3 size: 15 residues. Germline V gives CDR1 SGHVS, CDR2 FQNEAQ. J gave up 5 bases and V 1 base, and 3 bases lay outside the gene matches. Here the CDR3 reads CASSLGQGEDQPQHF. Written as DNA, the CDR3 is TGTGCCAGCAGCTTAGGACAGGGGGAGGATCAGCCCCAGCATTTT.

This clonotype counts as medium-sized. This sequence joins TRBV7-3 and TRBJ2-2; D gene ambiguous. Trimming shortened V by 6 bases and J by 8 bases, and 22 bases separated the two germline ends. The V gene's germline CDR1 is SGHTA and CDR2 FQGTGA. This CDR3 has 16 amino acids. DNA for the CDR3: TGTGCCAGCAGTTCTCCGACCTCCTATTGGCCGGGGGAGCTGTTTTTT. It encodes CASSSPTSYWPGELFF. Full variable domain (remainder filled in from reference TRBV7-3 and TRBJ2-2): GAGVSQTPSNKVTEKGKYVELRCDPISGHTALYWYRQSLGQGPEFLIYFQGTGAADDSGLPNDRFFAVRPEGSVSTLKIQRTERGDSAVYLCASSSPTSYWPGELFFGEGSRLTVL.

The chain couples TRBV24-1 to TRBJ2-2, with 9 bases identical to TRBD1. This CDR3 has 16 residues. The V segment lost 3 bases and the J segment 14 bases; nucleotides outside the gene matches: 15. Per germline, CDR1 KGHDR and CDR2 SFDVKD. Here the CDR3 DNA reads TGTGCCACCAGTGATAGGGGGACAGGGCGGACGGTGGATCTGTTTTTT. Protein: CATSDRGTGRTVDLFF.

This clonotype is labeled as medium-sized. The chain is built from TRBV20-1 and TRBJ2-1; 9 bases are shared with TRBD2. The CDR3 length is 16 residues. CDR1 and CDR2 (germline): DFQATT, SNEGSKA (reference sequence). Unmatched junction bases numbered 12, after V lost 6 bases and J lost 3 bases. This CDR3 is CSARWLAGTDYNEQFF. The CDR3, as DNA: TGCAGTGCCCGCTGGCTAGCGGGAACCGACTACAATGAGCAGTTCTTC.

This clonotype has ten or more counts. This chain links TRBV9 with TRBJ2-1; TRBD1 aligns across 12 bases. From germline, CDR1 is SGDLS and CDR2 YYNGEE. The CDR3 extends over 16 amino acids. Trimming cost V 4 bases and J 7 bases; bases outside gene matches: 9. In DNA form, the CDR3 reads TGTGCCAGCAGCATGGGACAGGGGGCGATGGGGAATGAGCAGTTCTTC. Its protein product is CASSMGQGAMGNEQFF.

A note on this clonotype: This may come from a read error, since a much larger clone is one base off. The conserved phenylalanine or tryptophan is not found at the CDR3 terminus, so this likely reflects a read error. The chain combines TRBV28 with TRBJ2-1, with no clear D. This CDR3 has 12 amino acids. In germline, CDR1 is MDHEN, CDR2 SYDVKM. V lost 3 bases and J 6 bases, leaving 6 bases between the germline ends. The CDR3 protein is CASSLVSNEQFL. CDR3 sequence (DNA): TGTGCCAGCAGTTTGGTCTCCAATGAGCAGTTCTTA.

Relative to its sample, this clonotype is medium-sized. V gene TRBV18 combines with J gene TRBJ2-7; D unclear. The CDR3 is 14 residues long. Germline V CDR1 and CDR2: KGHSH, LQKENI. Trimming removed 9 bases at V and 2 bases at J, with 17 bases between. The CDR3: CASKKQDGPYEQYF. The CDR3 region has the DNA TGTGCCAGTAAGAAACAAGACGGGCCCTACGAGCAGTACTTC.

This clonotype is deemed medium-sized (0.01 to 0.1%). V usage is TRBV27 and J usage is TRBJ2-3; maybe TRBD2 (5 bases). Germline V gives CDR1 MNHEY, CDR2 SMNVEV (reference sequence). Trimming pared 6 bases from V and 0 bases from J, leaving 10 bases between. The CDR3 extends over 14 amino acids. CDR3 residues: CASRALASTDTQYF. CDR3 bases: TGTGCCAGCAGGGCCCTAGCAAGCACAGATACGCAGTATTTT.

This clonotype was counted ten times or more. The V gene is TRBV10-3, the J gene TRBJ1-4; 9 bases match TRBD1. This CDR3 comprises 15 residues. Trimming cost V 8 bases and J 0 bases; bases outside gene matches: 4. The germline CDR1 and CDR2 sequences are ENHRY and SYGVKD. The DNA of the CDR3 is TGTGCCATCGGGACAGGGAGTACAACTAATGAAAAACTGTTTTTT. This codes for CAIGTGSTTNEKLFF.

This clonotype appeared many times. The DNA for the CDR3 is TGTGCCAGCAGCACGACAGTGATGAACACTGAAGCTTTCTTT. Protein sequence: CASSTTVMNTEAFF. This rearrangement joins TRBV5-6 to TRBJ1-1, with D tentatively TRBD1 (5 bases). The CDR3 is 14 residues long. V was trimmed by 4 bases and J by 0 bases, leaving 10 bases between them. The V gene's germline CDR1 is SGHDT and CDR2 YYEEEE.

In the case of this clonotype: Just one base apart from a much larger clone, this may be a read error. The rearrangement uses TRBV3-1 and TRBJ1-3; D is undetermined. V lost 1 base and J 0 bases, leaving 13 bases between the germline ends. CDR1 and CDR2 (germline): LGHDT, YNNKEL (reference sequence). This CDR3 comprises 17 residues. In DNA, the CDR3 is TGTGCCAGCAGCCAAGGGTACCCGAAGAACTCTGGAAACACCATATATTTT. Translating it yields CASSQGYPKNSGNTIYF.

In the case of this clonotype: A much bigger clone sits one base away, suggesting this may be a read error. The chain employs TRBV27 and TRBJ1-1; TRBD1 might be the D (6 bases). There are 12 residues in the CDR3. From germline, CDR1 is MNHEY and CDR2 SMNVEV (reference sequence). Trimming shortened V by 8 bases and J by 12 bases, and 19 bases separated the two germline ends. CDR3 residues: CASSELGGQSFF. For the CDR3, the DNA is TGTGCCAGCTCCGAGTTGGGGGGCCAGTCTTTCTTT.

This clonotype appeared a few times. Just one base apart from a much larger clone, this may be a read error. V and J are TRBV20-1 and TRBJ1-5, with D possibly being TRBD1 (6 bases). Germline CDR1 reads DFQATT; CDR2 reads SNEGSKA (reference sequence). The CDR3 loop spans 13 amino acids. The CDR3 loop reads CSARGDNDQHQHF. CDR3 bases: TGCAGTGCTAGAGGGGACAATGATCAGCACCAGCATTTT.

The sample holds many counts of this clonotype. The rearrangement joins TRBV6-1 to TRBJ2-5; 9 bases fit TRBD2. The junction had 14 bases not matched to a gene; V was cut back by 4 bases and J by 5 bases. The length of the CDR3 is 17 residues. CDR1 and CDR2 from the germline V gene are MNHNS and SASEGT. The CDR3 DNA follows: TGTGCCAGCAGTGGCGGGTTATCCGGGACTAGCAGGGAGACCCAGTACTTC. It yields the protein CASSGGLSGTSRETQYF.

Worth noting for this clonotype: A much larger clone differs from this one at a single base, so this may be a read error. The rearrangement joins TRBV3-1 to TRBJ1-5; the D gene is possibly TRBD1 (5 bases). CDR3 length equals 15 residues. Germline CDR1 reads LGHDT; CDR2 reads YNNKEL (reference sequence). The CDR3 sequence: CTSSDGTVELQAQHF. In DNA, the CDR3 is TGTACCAGCAGCGACGGGACGGTGGAACTTCAGGCCCAGCATTTT.